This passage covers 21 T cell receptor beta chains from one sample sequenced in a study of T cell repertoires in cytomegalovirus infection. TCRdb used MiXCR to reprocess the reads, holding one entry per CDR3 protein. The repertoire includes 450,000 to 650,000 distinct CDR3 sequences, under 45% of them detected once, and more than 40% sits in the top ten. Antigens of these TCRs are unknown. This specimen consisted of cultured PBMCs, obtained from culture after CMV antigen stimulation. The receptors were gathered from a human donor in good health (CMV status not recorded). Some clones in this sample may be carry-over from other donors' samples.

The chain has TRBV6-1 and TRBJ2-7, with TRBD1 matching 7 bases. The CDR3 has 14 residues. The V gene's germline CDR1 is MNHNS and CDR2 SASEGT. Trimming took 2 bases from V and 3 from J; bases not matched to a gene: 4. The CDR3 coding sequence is TGTGCCAGCAGTGAAATCCGGGACAGCTACGAGCAGTACTTC. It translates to CASSEIRDSYEQYF.

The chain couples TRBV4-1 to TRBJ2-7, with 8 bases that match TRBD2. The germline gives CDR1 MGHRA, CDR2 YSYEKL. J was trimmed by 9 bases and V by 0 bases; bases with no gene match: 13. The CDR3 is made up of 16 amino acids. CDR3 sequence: CASSQDDLAGSFVQYF. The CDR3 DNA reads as TGCGCCAGCAGCCAAGATGATCTAGCGGGCTCCTTTGTGCAGTACTTC.

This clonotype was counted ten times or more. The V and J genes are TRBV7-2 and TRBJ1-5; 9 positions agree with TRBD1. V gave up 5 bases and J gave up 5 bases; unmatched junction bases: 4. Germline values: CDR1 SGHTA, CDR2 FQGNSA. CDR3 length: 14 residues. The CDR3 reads CASSRGQGDQPQHF. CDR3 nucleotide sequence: TGTGCCAGCAGCCGGGGACAGGGCGATCAGCCCCAGCATTTT.

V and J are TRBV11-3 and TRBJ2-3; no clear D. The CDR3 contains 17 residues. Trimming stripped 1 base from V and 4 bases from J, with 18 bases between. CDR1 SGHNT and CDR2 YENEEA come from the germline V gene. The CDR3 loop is CASSLGRSSQDPDTQYF. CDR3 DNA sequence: TGTGCCAGCAGCTTAGGCCGTTCAAGCCAGGACCCAGATACGCAGTATTTT. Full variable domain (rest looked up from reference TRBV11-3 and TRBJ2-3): EAGVVQSPRYKIIEKKQPVAFWCNPISGHNTLYWYLQNLGQGPELLIRYENEEAVDDSQLPKDRFSAERLKGVDSTLKIQPAELGDSAVYLCASSLGRSSQDPDTQYFGPGTRLTVL.

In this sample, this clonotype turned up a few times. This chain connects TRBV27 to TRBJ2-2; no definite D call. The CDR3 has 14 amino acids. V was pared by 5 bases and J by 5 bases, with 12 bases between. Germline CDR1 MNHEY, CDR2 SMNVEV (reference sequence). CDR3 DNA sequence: TGTGCCAGCAGTCCCGGGTTCGGGACCGGGGAGCTGTTTTTT. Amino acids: CASSPGFGTGELFF.

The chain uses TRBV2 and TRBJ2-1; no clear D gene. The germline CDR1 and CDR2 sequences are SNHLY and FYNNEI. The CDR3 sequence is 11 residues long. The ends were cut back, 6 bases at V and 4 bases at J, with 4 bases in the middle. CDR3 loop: CASRPYNEQFF. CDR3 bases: TGTGCCAGCAGACCGTACAATGAGCAGTTCTTC.

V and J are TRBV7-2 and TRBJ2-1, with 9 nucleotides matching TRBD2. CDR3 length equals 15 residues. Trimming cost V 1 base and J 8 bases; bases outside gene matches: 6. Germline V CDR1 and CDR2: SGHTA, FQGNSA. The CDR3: CASSLESGRSDEQFF. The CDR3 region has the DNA TGTGCCAGCAGCTTAGAAAGCGGGAGGTCGGATGAGCAGTTCTTC.

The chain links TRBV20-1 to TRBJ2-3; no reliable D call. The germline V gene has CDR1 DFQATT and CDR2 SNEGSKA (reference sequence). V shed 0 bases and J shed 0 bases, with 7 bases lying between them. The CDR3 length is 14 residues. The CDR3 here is CSARDKGSTDTQYF. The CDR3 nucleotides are TGCAGTGCTAGAGATAAGGGCAGCACAGATACGCAGTATTTT.

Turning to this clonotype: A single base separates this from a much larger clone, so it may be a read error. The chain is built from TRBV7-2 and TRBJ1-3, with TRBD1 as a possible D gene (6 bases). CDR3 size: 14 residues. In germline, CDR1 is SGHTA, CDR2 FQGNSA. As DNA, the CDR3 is TGTGCCAGCAGTTGGGGGCAATCTGGAAACACCAAATATTTT. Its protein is CASSWGQSGNTKYF.

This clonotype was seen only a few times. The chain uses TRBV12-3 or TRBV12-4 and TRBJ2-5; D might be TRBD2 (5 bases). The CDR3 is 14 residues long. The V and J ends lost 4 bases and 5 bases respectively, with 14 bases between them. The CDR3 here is CASSSGRLTETQYF. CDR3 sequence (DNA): TGTGCCAGCAGTTCGGGGAGATTGACGGAGACCCAGTACTTC.

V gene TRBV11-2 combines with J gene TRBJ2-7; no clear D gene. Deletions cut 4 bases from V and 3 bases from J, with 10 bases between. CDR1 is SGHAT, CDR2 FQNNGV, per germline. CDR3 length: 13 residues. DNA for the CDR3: TGTGCCAGCAGCTCCACTCGTTACTACGAGCAGTACTTC. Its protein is CASSSTRYYEQYF.

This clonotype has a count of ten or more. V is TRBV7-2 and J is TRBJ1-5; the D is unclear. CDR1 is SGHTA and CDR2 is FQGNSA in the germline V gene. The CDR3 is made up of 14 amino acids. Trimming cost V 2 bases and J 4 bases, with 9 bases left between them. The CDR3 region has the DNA TGTGCCAGCAGCTTACCGGGCACGAATCAGCCCCAGCATTTT. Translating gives CASSLPGTNQPQHF. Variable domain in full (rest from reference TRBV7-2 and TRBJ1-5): GAGVSQSPSNKVTEKGKDVELRCDPISGHTALYWYRQSLGQGLEFLIYFQGNSAPDKSGLPSDRFSAERTGGSVSTLTIQRTQQEDSAVYLCASSLPGTNQPQHFGDGTRLSIL.

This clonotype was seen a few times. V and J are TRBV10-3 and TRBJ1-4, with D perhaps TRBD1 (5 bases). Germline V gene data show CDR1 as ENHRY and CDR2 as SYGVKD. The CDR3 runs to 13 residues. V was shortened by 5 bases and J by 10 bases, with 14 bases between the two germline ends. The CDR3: CAISKTQGGKLFF. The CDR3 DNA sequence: TGTGCCATCAGTAAAACCCAGGGAGGAAAACTGTTTTTT.

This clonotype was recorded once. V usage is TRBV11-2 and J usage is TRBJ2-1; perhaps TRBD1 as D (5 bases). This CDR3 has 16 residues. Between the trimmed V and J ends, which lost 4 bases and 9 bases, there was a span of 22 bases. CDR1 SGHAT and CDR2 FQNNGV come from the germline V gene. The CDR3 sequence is CASSSPRDSRMGEQFF. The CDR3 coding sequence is TGTGCCAGCAGCTCACCCCGAGACAGCAGGATGGGTGAGCAGTTCTTC.

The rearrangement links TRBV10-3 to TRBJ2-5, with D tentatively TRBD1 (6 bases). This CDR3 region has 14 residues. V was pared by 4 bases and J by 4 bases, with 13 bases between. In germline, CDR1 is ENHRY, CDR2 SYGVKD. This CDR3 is CAISGAGTPETQYF. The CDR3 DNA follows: TGTGCCATCAGTGGTGCCGGGACACCAGAGACCCAGTACTTC.

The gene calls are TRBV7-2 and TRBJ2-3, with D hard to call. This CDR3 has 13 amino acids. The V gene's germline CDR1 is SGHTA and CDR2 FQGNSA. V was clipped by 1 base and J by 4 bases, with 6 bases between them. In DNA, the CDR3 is TGTGCCAGCAGCTTAGTCTATTCAGATACGCAGTATTTT. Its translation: CASSLVYSDTQYF.

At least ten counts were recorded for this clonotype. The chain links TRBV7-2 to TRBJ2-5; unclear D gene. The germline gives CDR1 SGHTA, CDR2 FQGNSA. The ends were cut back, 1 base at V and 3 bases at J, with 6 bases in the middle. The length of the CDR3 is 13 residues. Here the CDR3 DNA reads TGTGCCAGCAGCTTAGTAAGCAAAGAGACCCAGTACTTC. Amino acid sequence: CASSLVSKETQYF.

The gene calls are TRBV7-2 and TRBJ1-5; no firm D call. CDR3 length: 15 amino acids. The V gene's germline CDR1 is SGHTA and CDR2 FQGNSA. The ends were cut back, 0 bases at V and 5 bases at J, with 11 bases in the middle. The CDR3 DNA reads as TGTGCCAGCAGCTTAGCGTGGGGTCGACATCAGCCCCAGCATTTT. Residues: CASSLAWGRHQPQHF.

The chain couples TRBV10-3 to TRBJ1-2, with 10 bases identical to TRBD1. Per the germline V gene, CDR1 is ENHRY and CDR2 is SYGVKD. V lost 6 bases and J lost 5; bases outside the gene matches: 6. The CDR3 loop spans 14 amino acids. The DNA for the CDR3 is TGTGCCATCAGCGAAGGACAGGGGGGGTATGGCTACACCTTC. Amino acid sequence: CAISEGQGGYGYTF.

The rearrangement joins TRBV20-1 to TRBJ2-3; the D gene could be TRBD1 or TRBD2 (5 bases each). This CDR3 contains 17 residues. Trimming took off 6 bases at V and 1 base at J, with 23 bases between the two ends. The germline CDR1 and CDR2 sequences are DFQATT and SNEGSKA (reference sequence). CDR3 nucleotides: TGCAGTGCCCCAGGGCTAGCCCTGGGATTACGCACAGATACGCAGTATTTT. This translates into CSAPGLALGLRTDTQYF.

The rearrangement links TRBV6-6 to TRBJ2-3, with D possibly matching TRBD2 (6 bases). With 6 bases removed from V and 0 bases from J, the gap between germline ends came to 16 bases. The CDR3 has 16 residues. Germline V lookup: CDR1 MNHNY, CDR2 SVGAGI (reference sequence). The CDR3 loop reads CASRPNHGTSTDTQYF. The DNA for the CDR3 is TGTGCCAGCAGACCCAATCACGGGACTAGCACAGATACGCAGTATTTT.